This T cell receptor beta chain was profiled in a study of shared clonotypes between healthy human individuals. Only in-frame clones appear in the TCRdb table, and some are missing; sequencing was by immunoSEQ multiplex PCR. The sample shows 600,000 to 800,000 clones, approximately 77% of them seen only once. The sequenced sample was memory CD4+ T cells sorted from blood. As for subset: CD45RA-negative fraction. The sequence was obtained from a woman in her thirties in good health.

Here the CDR3 DNA reads TGTGCCAGCAGTGGGGACTTGCTCCATACTGAGCAGTTCTTC. Its translation: CASSGDLLHTEQFF. This chain uses TRBV2 with TRBJ2-1, with D possibly TRBD2 on 6 matching bases. From germline, CDR1 is SNHLY and CDR2 FYNNEI. The CDR3 runs to 14 residues. The ends were cut back, 4 bases at V and 9 bases at J, with 16 bases in the middle.